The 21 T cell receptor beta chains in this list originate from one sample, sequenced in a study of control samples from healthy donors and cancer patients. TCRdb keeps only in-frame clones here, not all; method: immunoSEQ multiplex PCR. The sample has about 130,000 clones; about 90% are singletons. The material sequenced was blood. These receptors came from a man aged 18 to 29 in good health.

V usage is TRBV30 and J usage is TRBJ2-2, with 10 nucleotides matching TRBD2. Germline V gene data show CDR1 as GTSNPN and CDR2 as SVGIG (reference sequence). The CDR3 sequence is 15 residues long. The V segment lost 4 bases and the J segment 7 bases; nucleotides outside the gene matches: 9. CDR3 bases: TGTGCCTGGAAAAGGCTAGCGGGAGATCACGGGGAGCTGTTTTTT. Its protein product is CAWKRLAGDHGELFF.

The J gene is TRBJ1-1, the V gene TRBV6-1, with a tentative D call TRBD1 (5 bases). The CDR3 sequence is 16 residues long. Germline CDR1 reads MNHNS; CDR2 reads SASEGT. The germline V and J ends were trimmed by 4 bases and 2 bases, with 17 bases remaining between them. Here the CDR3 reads CASSVPPGLINTEAFF. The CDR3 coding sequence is TGTGCCAGCAGTGTTCCCCCGGGACTTATTAACACTGAAGCTTTCTTT.

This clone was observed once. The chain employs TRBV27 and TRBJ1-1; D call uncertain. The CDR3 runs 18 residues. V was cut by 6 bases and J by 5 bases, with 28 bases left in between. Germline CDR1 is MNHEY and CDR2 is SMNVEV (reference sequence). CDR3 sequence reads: CASSTPRGKEGLGTEAFF. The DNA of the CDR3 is TGTGCCAGCAGCACCCCCCGGGGTAAAGAGGGATTAGGGACTGAAGCTTTCTTT.

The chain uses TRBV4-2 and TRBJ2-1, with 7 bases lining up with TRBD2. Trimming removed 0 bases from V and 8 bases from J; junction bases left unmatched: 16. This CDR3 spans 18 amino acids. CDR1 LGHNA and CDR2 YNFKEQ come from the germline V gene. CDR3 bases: TGTGCCAGCAGCCAAGAAGGAACTAGCGCCTACCTTCCGCATGAGCAGTTCTTC. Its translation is CASSQEGTSAYLPHEQFF.

Here the CDR3 DNA reads TGTGCCAGCAGCCTCAACAGGGGAAGTGAAGCTTTCTTT. Protein: CASSLNRGSEAFF. This chain links TRBV6-5 with TRBJ1-1; 7 nucleotides match TRBD1. Germline loops: CDR1 MNHEY, CDR2 SVGAGI. The CDR3 length is 13 residues. Trimming cost V 6 bases and J 7 bases; bases outside gene matches: 8.

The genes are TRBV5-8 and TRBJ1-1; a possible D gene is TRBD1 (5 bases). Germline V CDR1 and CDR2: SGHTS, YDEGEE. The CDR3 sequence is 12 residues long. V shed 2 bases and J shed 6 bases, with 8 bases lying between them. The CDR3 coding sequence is TGTGCCAGCAGCTTTCAGGGTTCTGAAGCTTTCTTT. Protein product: CASSFQGSEAFF.

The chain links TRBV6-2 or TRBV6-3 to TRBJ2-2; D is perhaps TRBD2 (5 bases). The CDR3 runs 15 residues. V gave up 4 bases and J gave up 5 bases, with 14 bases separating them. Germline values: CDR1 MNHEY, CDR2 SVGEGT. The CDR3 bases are TGTGCCAGCAGTTTAGCCAGCCCGGGAACCGGGGAGCTGTTTTTT. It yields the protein CASSLASPGTGELFF.

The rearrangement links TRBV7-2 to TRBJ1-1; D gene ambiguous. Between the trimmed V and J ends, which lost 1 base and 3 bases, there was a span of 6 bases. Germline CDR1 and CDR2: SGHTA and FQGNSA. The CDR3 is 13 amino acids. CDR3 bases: TGTGCCAGCAGCTTAGTCTCGGACACTGAAGCTTTCTTT. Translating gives CASSLVSDTEAFF. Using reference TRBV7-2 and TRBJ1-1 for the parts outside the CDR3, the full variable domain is GAGVSQSPSNKVTEKGKDVELRCDPISGHTALYWYRQSLGQGLEFLIYFQGNSAPDKSGLPSDRFSAERTGGSVSTLTIQRTQQEDSAVYLCASSLVSDTEAFFGQGTRLTVV.

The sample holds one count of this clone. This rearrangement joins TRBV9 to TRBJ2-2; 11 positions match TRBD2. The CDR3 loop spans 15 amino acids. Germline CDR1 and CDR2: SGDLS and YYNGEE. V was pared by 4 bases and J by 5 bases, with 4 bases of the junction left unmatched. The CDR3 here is CASSMTSGTTGELFF. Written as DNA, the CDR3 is TGTGCCAGCAGCATGACTAGCGGGACGACCGGGGAGCTGTTTTTT.

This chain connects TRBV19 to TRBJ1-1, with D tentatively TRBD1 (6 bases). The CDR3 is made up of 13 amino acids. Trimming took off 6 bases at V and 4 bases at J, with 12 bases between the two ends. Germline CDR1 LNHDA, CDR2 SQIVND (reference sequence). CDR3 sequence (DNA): TGTGCCAGTAGCTTGACAGGATCCACTGAAGCTTTCTTT. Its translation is CASSLTGSTEAFF.

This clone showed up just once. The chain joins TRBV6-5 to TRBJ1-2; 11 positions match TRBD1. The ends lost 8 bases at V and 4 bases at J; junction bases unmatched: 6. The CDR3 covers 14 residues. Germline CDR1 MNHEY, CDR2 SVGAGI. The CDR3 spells CASSGQGGLYGYTF. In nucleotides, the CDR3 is TGTGCCAGCTCGGGACAGGGGGGACTCTATGGCTACACCTTC.

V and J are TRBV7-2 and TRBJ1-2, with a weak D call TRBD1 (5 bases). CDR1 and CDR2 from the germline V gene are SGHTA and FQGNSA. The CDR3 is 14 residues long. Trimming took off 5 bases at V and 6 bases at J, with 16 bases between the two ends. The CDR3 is CASSPTETRDGYTF. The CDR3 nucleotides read TGTGCCAGCAGCCCGACAGAAACGAGGGATGGCTACACCTTC.

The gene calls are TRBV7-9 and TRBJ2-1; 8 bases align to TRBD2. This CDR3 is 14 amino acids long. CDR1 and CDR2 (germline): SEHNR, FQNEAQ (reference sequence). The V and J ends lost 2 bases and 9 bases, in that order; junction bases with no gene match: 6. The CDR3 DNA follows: TGTGCCAGCAGCTTACCAGCGGGAGAGGGTGAGCAGTTCTTC. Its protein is CASSLPAGEGEQFF.

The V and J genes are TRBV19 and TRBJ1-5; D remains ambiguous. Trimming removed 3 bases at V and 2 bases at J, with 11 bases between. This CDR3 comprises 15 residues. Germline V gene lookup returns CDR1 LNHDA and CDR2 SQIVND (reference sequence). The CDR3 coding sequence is TGTGCCAGTAGTATTTTGGAAATAGGCAATCAGCCCCAGCATTTT. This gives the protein CASSILEIGNQPQHF. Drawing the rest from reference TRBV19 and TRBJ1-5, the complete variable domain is DGGITQSPKYLFRKEGQNVTLSCEQNLNHDAMYWYRQDPGQGLRLIYYSQIVNDFQKGDIAEGYSVSREKKESFPLTVTSAQKNPTAFYLCASSILEIGNQPQHFGDGTRLSIL.

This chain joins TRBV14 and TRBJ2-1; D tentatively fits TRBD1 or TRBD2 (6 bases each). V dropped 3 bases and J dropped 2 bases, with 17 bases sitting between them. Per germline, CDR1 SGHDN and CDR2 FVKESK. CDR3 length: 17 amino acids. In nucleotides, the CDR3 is TGTGCCAGCAGCCATCTCGGGGGCTCCGGCGCCTACAATGAGCAGTTCTTC. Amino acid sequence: CASSHLGGSGAYNEQFF. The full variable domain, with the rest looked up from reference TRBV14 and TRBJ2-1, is EAGVTQFPSHSVIEKGQTVTLRCDPISGHDNLYWYRRVMGKEIKFLLHFVKESKQDESGMPNNRFLAERTGGTYSTLKVQPAELEDSGVYFCASSHLGGSGAYNEQFFGPGTRLTVL.

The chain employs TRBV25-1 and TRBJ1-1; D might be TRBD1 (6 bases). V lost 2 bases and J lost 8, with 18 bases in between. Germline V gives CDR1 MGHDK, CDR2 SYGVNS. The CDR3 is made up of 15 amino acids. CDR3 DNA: TGTGCCAGCAGTGAACCAAGCAGGGGATCTGACGAAGCTTTCTTT. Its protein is CASSEPSRGSDEAFF.

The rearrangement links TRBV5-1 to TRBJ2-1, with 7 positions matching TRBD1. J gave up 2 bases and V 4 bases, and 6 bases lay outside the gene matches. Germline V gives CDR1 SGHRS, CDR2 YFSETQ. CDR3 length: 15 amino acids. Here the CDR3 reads CASSDGTATYNEQFF. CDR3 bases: TGCGCCAGCAGCGACGGGACAGCCACCTACAATGAGCAGTTCTTC.

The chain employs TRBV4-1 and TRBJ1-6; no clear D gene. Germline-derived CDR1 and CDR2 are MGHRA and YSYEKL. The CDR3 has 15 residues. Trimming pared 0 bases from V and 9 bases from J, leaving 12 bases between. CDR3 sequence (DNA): TGCGCCAGCAGCCAAGATTGGGCAGGAGGTTCACCCCTCCACTTT. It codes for CASSQDWAGGSPLHF.

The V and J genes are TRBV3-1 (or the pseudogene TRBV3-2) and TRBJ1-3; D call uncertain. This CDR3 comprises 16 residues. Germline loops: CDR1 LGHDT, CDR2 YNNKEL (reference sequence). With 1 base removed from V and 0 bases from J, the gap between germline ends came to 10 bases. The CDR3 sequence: CASSQGAQNSGNTIYF. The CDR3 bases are TGTGCCAGCAGCCAAGGAGCTCAGAACTCTGGAAACACCATATATTTT.

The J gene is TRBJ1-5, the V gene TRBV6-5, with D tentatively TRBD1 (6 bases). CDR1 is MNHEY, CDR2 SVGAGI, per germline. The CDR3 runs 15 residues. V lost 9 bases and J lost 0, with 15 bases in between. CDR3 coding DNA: TGTGCCAGTAGGGGGGGCGGGTATAGCAATCAGCCCCAGCATTTT. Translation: CASRGGGYSNQPQHF.

CDR3 sequence: CAVIAGGSPGTDTQYF. The CDR3 DNA reads as TGTGCCGTCATAGCGGGAGGGAGTCCGGGCACAGATACGCAGTATTTT. V and J are TRBV10-3 and TRBJ2-3, with 11 bases identical to TRBD2. Germline trimming cut 11 bases from V and 1 base from J; bases unmatched to any gene: 11. The CDR3 contains 16 residues. The V gene's germline CDR1 is ENHRY and CDR2 SYGVKD.